The T cell receptor beta chain described here comes from a study of cytomegalovirus exposure and HLA in healthy donors (dated by TCRdb to the late 2010s). A note on the overall study: An earlier analysis of some 500 of the donors reported about 290 Gb of sequence data and 120 million or so unique TCR beta sequences from 150 million to 200 million T cells. An early release covering just under 650 HLA-typed donors comprised approximately 290 gigabases of sequencing data and around 86 million unique TCR sequences. Among the roughly 400 genotyped donors, around 81% belonged to the genetic ancestry cluster associated with self-reported Caucasian donors. The study was designed to test whether signatures of past pathogen exposure could be identified by cataloging public T cell receptors. The T cell repertoires of several hundred subjects were profiled by immunosequencing and related to cytomegalovirus serostatus. Besides the first cohort of roughly 640 subjects, a separate validation cohort made up of 120 different subjects was used. To predict cytomegalovirus infection status, the study brought together high-throughput TCR immunosequencing, statistical association of individual TCRs with disease status, and machine learning. In a later analysis, previously published TCR beta repertoires from fewer than 750 donors were re-analyzed and high-resolution HLA genotyping was added so that TCR occurrence patterns could be studied. Rather than using new phenotypic data, the later analysis identified candidate immune exposures from TCR beta sequences and from how often those sequences occurred across donors. An earlier analysis of approximately 580 of the donors used high-throughput TCR beta sequencing to judge whether each TCR beta V gene segment behaved as functional or pseudogenic. Donor age, sex, ethnicity and CMV serostatus were collected together with the repertoire data. In a later genetic analysis, genome-wide SNP genotypes for about three fifths of the 666 donors were used, and that subset was treated as a discovery cohort. Every repertoire in the discovery cohort had been generated on one and the same sequencing platform. Both class I and class II loci were covered by HLA typing, at four-digit resolution. The number of typed donors differed by locus: about 629-640 for A, B, C, DRB1 and DQB1; 522 for DQA1; 606 for DPA1; and some 470 for DPB1. About five DR-DQ haplotypes were treated as single units for association and clustering because of strong linkage in the cohort. On average, roughly 240,000 unique TCR beta nucleotide sequences were sequenced per donor among some 420 genotyped donors of the cohort, with roughly a sixth of those sequences being non-productive. Beyond this particular receptor, the publication reports: According to the authors, the approach could potentially be generalized to other disease states and immunological phenotypes. A cluster of highly shared sequence variants was judged likely to represent a technical artifact of the sequencing pipeline. Only TCR beta chains were sequenced in this cohort, and the absence of alpha or paired-chain data limited detectable features. A further reported finding was that TCR beta sequences accurately predicted the HLA-A and HLA-B alleles for most subjects in the first cohort. A later analysis reported that several top co-occurrence clusters appeared linked to parvovirus B19, influenza, CMV and Epstein-Barr virus. Because some donors lacked HLA typing at each locus, the association tests relied only on the typed subset. CMV serostatus was the only immune exposure information available for the cohort. Roughly uniform sequencing depth across donors was assumed in presence/absence analyses, although this assumption may not hold. In vitro tests confirmed that three of the cytomegalovirus-associated TCR beta chains recognize cytomegalovirus antigens. Most TCR sequences were observed very rarely across donors, whereas some public TCRs were present in many individuals. An earlier analysis of approximately 600 of the donors showed that most TCR beta V segments appeared in productive rearrangements either about 87% or about 30% of the time, which broadly matched IMGT annotations. Compared with equally common non-associated chains, HLA-associated TCR beta chains in a later analysis were more clonally expanded and had lower generation probabilities. Compared with the approximately 670-donor mean, donors in an Asian-associated ancestry cluster had fewer N-insertions in productive TCRs, according to a later genetic analysis. The earlier analysis of some 560 of the donors excluded over 15 rarely observed V segments, including chromosome 9 orphons, because counts were too low. A later analysis found that most CMV-associated TCR beta chains appeared HLA-restricted, with HLA associations seemingly driven largely by CMV exposure. In the study, 150 to 200 TCR beta chains were listed as associated with cytomegalovirus. V-gene and J-gene trimming of TCR beta chains was associated with a missense DCLRE1C variant in a later genetic analysis, and the association was replicated in an independent cohort. The classifier was reported to diagnose cytomegalovirus status with high specificity and sensitivity in both the original and validation cohorts. Linkage disequilibrium might explain the correlated functional status among segregating V segments, but an unknown experimental factor could not be ruled out. Because the 87-base-pair reads could not distinguish some IMGT-functional V segments, including TRBV6-2 and TRBV6-3, those segments were excluded. When HLA alleles, especially DR and DQ, strongly co-occurred, attributing TCR associations to individual alleles was difficult. A later analysis found that TCR association rates varied across HLA loci, with DRB1 alleles showing the most associated TCRs and HLA-C alleles the fewest. Specific HLA alleles were associated with more than 15,000 TCR beta sequences at a false discovery rate of 0.05 in a later analysis.

This clone showed up just a few times. The specificity of this receptor is unknown. No base qualities exist here, and no much larger clone lies one base off it. Taken from cysteine to phenylalanine, the CDR3 has 14 residues. CDR3 DNA is the only sequence kept; it has 42 bases, read in frame from the first base. A distance of 9 bases separates the germline ends of V and J, which lose 2 bases and 1 base respectively. For CDR1 and CDR2, the germline V gene lists SGDLS and YYNGEE. Libraries were prepared through the immunoSEQ multiplex PCR assay. A mixture of 60 forward primers for TCR Vbeta segments and 13 reverse primers for TCR Jbeta segments was used in the multiplex PCR. The CDR3 region of rearranged TCR beta genes was amplified from genomic DNA by a multiplex PCR assay. The Illumina HiSeq System was used to sequence the amplified TCR beta libraries as 87-base-pair reads. Regarding the original processing steps: A later analysis tallied 75 million to 95 million unique TCR beta chains across the 666 repertoires, and roughly 11 million of those chains were shared by two or more donors. Raw reads were error-corrected and collapsed into unique sequences with a nearest-neighbor algorithm that merged closely related sequences to remove PCR and sequencing errors. Alignment of CDR3 sequences to IMGT reference sequences was used to assign V, D and J gene segments. For a sequence to be retained, at least a six-nucleotide match to both a V gene segment and a J gene segment was required. A rearrangement counted as productive if the CDR3 had no stop codons and remained in frame with V and J, and every other rearrangement counted as non-productive. Following IMGT convention, CDR3 was defined as the stretch from the second conserved V-encoded cysteine up to the conserved J-encoded phenylalanine. The earlier analysis of fewer than 750 of the donors excluded sequences that lacked an unambiguous match to a single V gene segment. An earlier analysis of several hundred of the donors called V segments functional above 56.7% productive rearrangements and segregating when the between-donor standard deviation exceeded 5%. To diagnose cytomegalovirus status from the catalog of TCR beta chain sequences, a statistical classification framework was built. V and J gene assignment, in a later analysis, came from comparing TCR nucleotide sequences with IMGT/GENE-DB human TR gene sequences. The TCRdist pipeline was used in a later analysis to assign CDR3 sequences and most-parsimonious VDJ recombination scenarios. In a later analysis, each TCR beta chain was defined by its CDR3 amino acid sequence together with its V-gene family, and reads lacking a unique V-gene family were excluded. To address suspected cross-contamination and a sequencing artifact, a later analysis removed 550 to 750 highly shared, low-generation-probability nucleotide sequences. In a later analysis, a clonal expansion index was calculated for each public chain from normalized within-repertoire ranks of inferred template counts. In a later analysis, generation probabilities were computed with a VDJ recombination model fitted to out-of-frame rearrangements, and the resulting probabilities were checked against IGoR. In a later analysis, hypergeometric tests were used to score TCR-TCR, TCR-HLA and TCR-CMV co-occurrence, with a repertoire-size bias correction applied to TCR pairs. A later analysis estimated false discovery rates by permuting HLA or CMV assignments 20 times. In a later analysis, co-occurring TCRs were grouped using DBSCAN, and TCRdist sequence similarity was added for clustering within HLA-allele-positive subsets. For co-occurrence clustering, repertoires with fewer than 30,000 or more than 120,000 public chains were excluded, along with 5 or 6 repertoires with anomalous nucleotide sharing. Drawn from immuneACCESS, this table holds only the in-frame rearrangements with V and J called that TCRdb kept. Clones are partly lost; checked studies trace under half to an unresolved V gene and leave the rest unexplained. Clone size and the V and J calls come from that table; the DNA yielded D and trimming. The sample contains about 130,000 clones, 81% of them found a single time. Roughly 4.1% of the sample is taken by the ten largest.

The cohort consisted of 600 or so healthy bone marrow donors. Cohort members were all nominally healthy when sampled, although unrecorded immune exposures were likely present. The donor was CMV seropositive and belonged to the group of 270 or so seropositive cohort members. Each donor provided a peripheral blood sample, and peripheral blood mononuclear cells were used for TCR beta sequencing. The Qiagen DNeasy Blood Extraction Kit was used to extract genomic DNA from the blood cell samples. The sample consisted of PBMCs. The sequence was obtained from a man between 18 and 35 years old in good health and CMV-seropositive. The chain uses TRBV9 and TRBJ1-1; the D gene lacks a confident call. The CDR3 is CASSVDGENTEAFF. The DNA is as follows: TGTGCCAGCAGCGTCGACGGAGAGAACACTGAAGCTTTCTTT.